One sample yielded the 30 T cell receptor beta chains listed below, sequenced in a study of blood T cell repertoires in COVID-19. Profiled with immunoSEQ multiplex PCR; TCRdb holds only in-frame clones, not every one. This repertoire shows approximately 470,000 clones, roughly 87% found once; its top ten account for 0.7%. Sequencing input: PBMCs or T cells enriched from blood (not recorded which). Receptor source: a woman under 30 who had recovered from COVID-19.

This clone turned up a few times. The chain couples TRBV25-1 to TRBJ2-7; 7 bases map to TRBD2. The ends lost 3 bases at V and 7 bases at J; junction bases unmatched: 9. Germline values: CDR1 MGHDK, CDR2 SYGVNS. This CDR3 has 14 residues. Here the CDR3 DNA reads TGTGCCAGCAGTGATGTCGGGGACTATCCAGAGCAGTACTTC. It codes for CASSDVGDYPEQYF.

The chain employs TRBV7-2 and TRBJ2-7, with a tentative D call TRBD2 (6 bases). From germline, CDR1 is SGHTA and CDR2 FQGNSA. V was trimmed by 3 bases and J by 5 bases, leaving 17 bases between them. There are 15 residues in the CDR3. CDR3 loop: CASSFGTPGSDEQYF. CDR3 DNA sequence: TGTGCCAGCAGCTTCGGGACTCCGGGTAGCGACGAGCAGTACTTC.

V and J are TRBV2 and TRBJ2-7; D possibly corresponds to TRBD1 (5 bases). Germline V gene data show CDR1 as SNHLY and CDR2 as FYNNEI. The CDR3 is 15 residues long. Trimming removed 6 bases at V and 7 bases at J, with 22 bases between. CDR3 amino acids: CASSRATETRGEQYF. CDR3 DNA sequence: TGTGCCAGCAGCCGCGCGACAGAAACAAGGGGAGAGCAGTACTTC.

The V and J genes are TRBV28 and TRBJ2-1, with 9 bases matching TRBD2. CDR1 is MDHEN and CDR2 is SYDVKM in the germline V gene. The CDR3 length is 16 residues. J gave up 7 bases and V 5 bases, and 12 bases lay outside the gene matches. The CDR3 region is CASSPLGSGGINEQFF. As DNA, the CDR3 is TGTGCCAGCAGTCCCCTAGGGAGCGGGGGGATTAATGAGCAGTTCTTC.

This chain joins TRBV2 and TRBJ1-6; D gene unclear. CDR1 and CDR2 (germline): SNHLY, FYNNEI. The CDR3 has 14 residues. Deletions cut 3 bases from V and 5 bases from J, with 8 bases between. CDR3 sequence reads: CASSDRSDNSPLHF. CDR3 bases: TGTGCCAGCAGTGACAGGTCAGATAATTCACCCCTCCACTTT.

In the case of this clone: One junction end disagrees with the germline gene, perhaps due to a read error. This rearrangement joins TRBV29-1 to TRBJ1-2; D is ambiguous. The CDR3 runs to 12 residues. Germline V gives CDR1 SQVTM, CDR2 ANQGSEA. CDR3 region: CSVVRQEGMKAF. CDR3 sequence (DNA): TGCAGCGTTGTCAGGCAGGAGGGTATGAAGGCCTTC.

This chain uses TRBV29-1 with TRBJ1-1; possible D gene TRBD1, 5 bases. The CDR3 extends over 14 amino acids. In germline, CDR1 is SQVTM, CDR2 ANQGSEA. The germline V and J ends were trimmed by 6 bases and 3 bases, with 17 bases remaining between them. The CDR3 loop is CSVRFGGWDTEAFF. The CDR3 DNA follows: TGCAGCGTCCGCTTCGGGGGGTGGGACACTGAAGCTTTCTTT.

The chain has TRBV3-1 (or the pseudogene TRBV3-2) and TRBJ1-1; D is unresolved. Germline values: CDR1 LGHDT, CDR2 YNNKEL (reference sequence). The CDR3 loop spans 14 amino acids. With 7 bases removed from V and 1 base from J, the gap between germline ends came to 13 bases. CDR3 sequence (DNA): TGTGCCAGCACCCGTTCGGGAGCGAACACTGAAGCTTTCTTT. Encoded protein: CASTRSGANTEAFF.

This chain uses TRBV19 with TRBJ2-1; D remains ambiguous. V gave up 5 bases and J gave up 0 bases, with 11 bases separating them. Germline CDR1 LNHDA, CDR2 SQIVND (reference sequence). This CDR3 has 15 amino acids. CDR3 nucleotide sequence: TGTGCCAGTAGTTATGGTCTGAGCTCCTACAATGAGCAGTTCTTC. This codes for CASSYGLSSYNEQFF.

V gene TRBV11-3 combines with J gene TRBJ2-5; D may be TRBD2 (7 bases). Germline values: CDR1 SGHNT, CDR2 YENEEA. The CDR3 loop spans 13 amino acids. V was clipped by 4 bases and J by 7 bases, with 13 bases between them. CDR3 in DNA: TGTGCCAGCAGCTCAATTCGGGGGGCGACCCAGTACTTC. Its protein is CASSSIRGATQYF.

V and J are TRBV29-1 and TRBJ2-5, with 7 bases fitting TRBD1. This CDR3 comprises 15 residues. V was pared by 4 bases and J by 5 bases, with 13 bases of the junction left unmatched. Germline CDR1 reads SQVTM; CDR2 reads ANQGSEA. The DNA for the CDR3 is TGCAGCGTTGTGAGGTACAGGGGTAAGGAGGAGACCCAGTACTTC. This encodes CSVVRYRGKEETQYF.

The rearrangement links TRBV24-1 to TRBJ2-7, with 9 bases lining up with TRBD1. This CDR3 comprises 15 residues. Trimming at V came to 2 bases and at J to 5 bases, leaving 6 bases not matched to a gene. Germline CDR1 reads KGHDR; CDR2 reads SFDVKD. The CDR3 region has the DNA TGTGCCACCAGTGATTCCGGGACAGGGTCAAACGAGCAGTACTTC. Its protein is CATSDSGTGSNEQYF.

The rearrangement joins TRBV5-4 to TRBJ1-4; 7 bases fit TRBD1. This CDR3 is 14 amino acids long. Germline-derived CDR1 and CDR2 are SGHNT and YYREEE (reference sequence). J lost 6 bases, V lost 3 bases, and 5 bases had no gene match. The CDR3 nucleotides read TGTGCCAGCAGCTCATTAACAGGGGATGAAAAACTGTTTTTT. It encodes CASSSLTGDEKLFF.

The genes are TRBV25-1 and TRBJ1-6; TRBD1 is a possible D gene (6 bases). This CDR3 region has 13 residues. The V gene's germline CDR1 is MGHDK and CDR2 SYGVNS. V lost 8 bases and J 4 bases, leaving 9 bases between the germline ends. The CDR3 DNA reads as TGTGCCAGCGTAGACAGGTATAATTCACCCCTCCACTTT. This translates into CASVDRYNSPLHF.

The chain recombines TRBV2 with TRBJ1-1; D is unclear. Germline lookup yields CDR1 SNHLY and CDR2 FYNNEI. Between the trimmed V and J ends, which lost 6 bases and 4 bases, there was a span of 12 bases. This CDR3 has 13 amino acids. The chain's CDR3 is CASSGRRGTEAFF. The CDR3 DNA reads as TGTGCCAGCAGCGGGCGTCGGGGCACTGAAGCTTTCTTT.

The rearrangement joins TRBV7-2 to TRBJ2-7; 7 bases are a match to TRBD1. This CDR3 is 16 amino acids long. From germline, CDR1 is SGHTA and CDR2 FQGNSA. Losses at the gene ends were 1 base for V and 1 base for J; bases not matched to a gene: 7. CDR3 loop: CASSLDSATGSYEQYF. The CDR3, as DNA: TGTGCCAGCAGCTTAGATTCCGCGACAGGGTCCTACGAGCAGTACTTC.

The CDR3 region is CASSQDPSGGLETQYF. CDR3 DNA: TGTGCCAGCAGCCAAGACCCTAGCGGGGGGTTGGAGACCCAGTACTTC. The rearrangement joins TRBV3-1 (or the pseudogene TRBV3-2) to TRBJ2-5, with 11 bases that match TRBD2. Germline CDR1 is LGHDT and CDR2 is YNNKEL (reference sequence). Germline trimming cut 0 bases from V and 5 bases from J; bases unmatched to any gene: 5. The CDR3 runs to 16 residues.

The V call is TRBV5-1, the J call TRBJ2-6; a weak D match, TRBD1 (5 bases). V was pared by 4 bases and J by 4 bases, with 12 bases between. Germline V CDR1 and CDR2: SGHRS, YFSETQ. This CDR3 region has 15 residues. This chain's CDR3 is CASSAPGYGANVLTF. The CDR3 DNA reads as TGCGCCAGCAGCGCCCCAGGGTACGGGGCCAACGTCCTGACTTTC.

DNA of the CDR3: TGTGCCAGCAGCCGTCTGTTTAACACAGGACCCTACGAGCAGTACTTC. Protein product: CASSRLFNTGPYEQYF. The chain couples TRBV27 to TRBJ2-7; D may be TRBD1 (5 bases). Deletions cut 6 bases from V and 2 bases from J, with 20 bases between. Germline CDR1 and CDR2: MNHEY and SMNVEV (reference sequence). The CDR3 loop spans 16 amino acids.

This clone has more than one count but fewer than ten. This chain links TRBV28 with TRBJ1-6; tentative D call: TRBD1 (6 bases). V shed 6 bases and J shed 10 bases, with 19 bases lying between them. Germline assignment: CDR1 MDHEN and CDR2 SYDVKM. This CDR3 has 15 amino acids. For the CDR3, the DNA is TGTGCCAGCAGAGCAACAGGGTCCCCGGCGTCACCCCTCCACTTT. Translating gives CASRATGSPASPLHF.

The rearrangement joins TRBV28 to TRBJ2-3; 9 positions match TRBD1. Germline CDR1 MDHEN, CDR2 SYDVKM. This CDR3 has 15 amino acids. With V trimmed by 6 bases and J by 2 bases, 6 bases remained unmatched. The chain's CDR3 is CASRPTGGDTDTQYF. The CDR3 DNA sequence: TGTGCCAGCAGGCCGACAGGGGGGGACACAGATACGCAGTATTTT.

This chain connects TRBV7-9 to TRBJ1-1; 9 nucleotides align to TRBD1. The CDR3 extends over 15 amino acids. The trim removed 1 base at V and 5 bases at J, leaving 5 bases unmatched. Germline CDR1 is SEHNR and CDR2 is FQNEAQ (reference sequence). The CDR3 region has the DNA TGTGCCAGCAGCTTAGGGACAGGGGTTTTTACTGAAGCTTTCTTT. Amino acid sequence: CASSLGTGVFTEAFF. Drawing the rest from reference TRBV7-9 and TRBJ1-1, the complete variable domain is DTGVSQNPRHKITKRGQNVTFRCDPISEHNRLYWYRQTLGQGPEFLTYFQNEAQLEKSRLLSDRFSAERPKGSFSTLEIQRTEQGDSAMYLCASSLGTGVFTEAFFGQGTRLTVV.

This clone was counted only a few times. This chain joins TRBV25-1 and TRBJ2-7; D perhaps matches TRBD2 (6 bases). This CDR3 spans 13 amino acids. Deletions cut 3 bases from V and 3 bases from J, with 9 bases between. Per the germline V gene, CDR1 is MGHDK and CDR2 is SYGVNS. CDR3 amino acids: CASSEGGIYEQYF. CDR3 nucleotide sequence: TGTGCCAGCAGTGAGGGGGGAATCTACGAGCAGTACTTC.

This chain connects TRBV5-1 to TRBJ1-1, with 7 bases matching TRBD1. The CDR3 has 14 residues. J gave up 4 bases and V 0 bases, and 3 bases lay outside the gene matches. Germline-derived CDR1 and CDR2 are SGHRS and YFSETQ. CDR3 bases: TGCGCCAGCAGCTTGGGGCCAGGGGGCACTGAAGCTTTCTTT. Protein sequence: CASSLGPGGTEAFF.

The chain joins TRBV7-2 to TRBJ1-6; TRBD1 matches 10 bases. The germline V gene has CDR1 SGHTA and CDR2 FQGNSA. Unmatched junction bases numbered 13, after V lost 7 bases and J lost 7 bases. The CDR3 is 17 amino acids. CDR3 in amino acids: CASNLQGTGVRNSPLHF. For the CDR3, the DNA is TGTGCCAGCAACCTTCAAGGGACAGGGGTTCGAAATTCACCCCTCCACTTT.

The rearrangement links TRBV7-9 to TRBJ1-2, with D perhaps TRBD1 (5 bases). Trimming stripped 5 bases from V and 3 bases from J, with 10 bases between. Germline lookup yields CDR1 SEHNR and CDR2 FQNEAQ (reference sequence). This CDR3 contains 13 residues. The CDR3 spells CASSLPGYYGYTF. The CDR3 DNA follows: TGTGCCAGCAGCCTCCCAGGGTACTATGGCTACACCTTC.

The genes are TRBV6-1 and TRBJ2-1, with D perhaps TRBD1 (5 bases). Germline V lookup: CDR1 MNHNS, CDR2 SASEGT. Trimming stripped 3 bases from V and 5 bases from J, with 8 bases between. CDR3 length: 13 amino acids. CDR3 amino acids: CASSDRGNNEQFF. In DNA form, the CDR3 reads TGTGCCAGCAGTGATAGGGGAAACAATGAGCAGTTCTTC.

V is TRBV11-2 and J is TRBJ2-3; a possible D gene is TRBD1 (5 bases). The CDR3 contains 14 residues. The V gene's germline CDR1 is SGHAT and CDR2 FQNNGV. V was shortened by 6 bases and J by 2 bases, with 12 bases between the two germline ends. CDR3 protein: CASSPARVTDTQYF. The CDR3 DNA sequence: TGTGCCAGCAGTCCCGCCAGGGTCACAGATACGCAGTATTTT.

V gene TRBV5-6 combines with J gene TRBJ1-1; no reliable D call. The length of the CDR3 is 15 residues. The V and J ends lost 2 bases and 1 base respectively, with 12 bases between them. The V gene's germline CDR1 is SGHDT and CDR2 YYEEEE. CDR3 residues: CASSFREGRNTEAFF. The CDR3 DNA reads TGTGCCAGCAGCTTTCGGGAAGGGAGGAACACTGAAGCTTTCTTT.

The V gene is TRBV16, the J gene TRBJ1-1; 9 nucleotides agree with TRBD1. V dropped 0 bases and J dropped 7; count of bases not matched to a gene: 6. There are 15 residues in the CDR3. Germline assignment: CDR1 KGHSY and CDR2 FQNENV. The CDR3 sequence is CASSQSKGQGDEAFF. The DNA for the CDR3 is TGTGCCAGCAGCCAATCGAAGGGACAGGGAGATGAAGCTTTCTTT.